In this sample, the clone carrying this T cell receptor beta chain turned up a few times. Its antigen is currently unknown. With only one base between it and a far larger clone, this is likely a read error. Read sequence stops 3 residues before the CDR3 end, and the germline J gene provides the missing end. This sample was taken from a study of T cell clonality in common variable immunodeficiency. Overall study findings and caveats: The cause of increased CVID clonality remains unclear without subpopulation sequencing. Reportedly, TCR beta sequences from common variable immunodeficiency showed fewer deletions and N-nucleotide insertions. Compared with healthy controls, CVID subjects showed increased TCRbeta clonality, mostly in about a third.

Trimming removed 5 bases at V and 2 bases at J, with 7 bases between. Per the germline V gene, CDR1 is SGHTA and CDR2 is FQGNSA. This CDR3 spans 12 amino acids. Here immunoSEQ multiplex PCR was the method, and the copy in TCRdb shows in-frame clones only, minus some. Sampling found about 9,200 clones, none seen once. This TCR derives from a human donor with common variable immunodeficiency. Source material: peripheral blood mononuclear cells. The chain recombines TRBV7-2 with TRBJ2-7; D not certain. CDR3 DNA (partial): TGTGCCAGCAGCAACACGCCCTACGAG. It codes for CASSNTPYE. Given in full, the CDR3 is CASSNTPYEQYF.